These T cell receptor beta chains were read from a single sample in a study of CD8+ T cells in alopecia areata. Assay: immunoSEQ multiplex PCR; the TCRdb copy retains only in-frame clones and omits some. This repertoire shows more than 95,000 clones, 65% to 90% found once; its top ten account for 11%. This sample comprised CD8+ T cells sorted from blood, obtained at approximately week 30, from a patient treated with tofacitinib. Every receptor here comes from a human donor with alopecia areata. Each CDR3 is given with its conserved first and last residue. Each record gives: clone size, V gene, J gene, D gene, CDR3 DNA, CDR3 protein. A D gene is named only where the DNA matches it firmly. A clone size is listed for some rows: how often the clone was seen (once, few, many), or a class if it is expanded.

-	TRBV9	TRBJ1-1	-	TGTGCCAGCAGCAGCAACACTGAAGCTTTCTTT	CASSSNTEAFF
-	TRBV27	TRBJ2-1	-	TGTGCCAGCAGTCGGGACATCCCTTATCATGAGCAGTTCTTC	CASSRDIPYHEQFF
-	TRBV7-8	TRBJ2-7	TRBD2	TGTGCCAGCAGCTTCACTAGCGGGGAGTACGAGCAGTACTTC	CASSFTSGEYEQYF
-	TRBV19	TRBJ1-1	TRBD1	TGTGCCAGTAACCCAAACAGGGGAATGAACACTGAAGCTTTCTTT	CASNPNRGMNTEAFF
-	TRBV19	TRBJ2-1	-	TGTGCCAGTAGTATCCTAAAGAGCTCCTACAATGAGCAGTTCTTC	CASSILKSSYNEQFF
-	TRBV6-1	TRBJ1-1	TRBD1	TGTGCCAGCGGATACAGGGGGTACGACACTGAAGCTTTCTTT	CASGYRGYDTEAFF
-	TRBV4-1	TRBJ1-1	-	TGCGCCAGCAGCCCGACAGGAGCTGAAGCTTTCTTT	CASSPTGAEAFF
once	TRBV7-9	TRBJ2-5	TRBD1	TGTGCCAGCAGCTTATATACAGGGGGCCACGAGACCCAGTACTTC	CASSLYTGGHETQYF
-	TRBV13	TRBJ2-1	-	TGTGCCAGCAGCTCACCCGGGGTAGAGGGGTACAATGAGCAGTTCTTC	CASSSPGVEGYNEQFF
-	TRBV14	TRBJ2-7	-	TGTGCCAGCAGCCAAGGCACCCGGGGGTCGAGCTCCTACGAGCAGTACTTC	CASSQGTRGSSSYEQYF